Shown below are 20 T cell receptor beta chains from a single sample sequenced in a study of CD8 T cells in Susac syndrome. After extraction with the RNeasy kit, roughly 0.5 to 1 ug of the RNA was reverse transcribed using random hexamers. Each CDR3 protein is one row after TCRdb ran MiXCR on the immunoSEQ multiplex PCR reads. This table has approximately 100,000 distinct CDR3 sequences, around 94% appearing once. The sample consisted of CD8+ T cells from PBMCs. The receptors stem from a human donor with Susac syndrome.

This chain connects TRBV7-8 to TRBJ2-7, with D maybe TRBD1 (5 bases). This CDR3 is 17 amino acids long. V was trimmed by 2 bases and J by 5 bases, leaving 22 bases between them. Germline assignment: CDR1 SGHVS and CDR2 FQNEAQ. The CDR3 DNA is TGTGCCAGCAGCTTACCCAGGGCAGGCCCTACTCCTAACGAGCAGTACTTC. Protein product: CASSLPRAGPTPNEQYF.

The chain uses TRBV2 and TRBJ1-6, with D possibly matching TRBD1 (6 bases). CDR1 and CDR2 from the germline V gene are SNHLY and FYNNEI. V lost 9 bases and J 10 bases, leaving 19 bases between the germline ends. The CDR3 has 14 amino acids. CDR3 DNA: TGTGCCAGTCGGAGCGGGGGGGGCAAATCACCCCTCCACTTT. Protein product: CASRSGGGKSPLHF.

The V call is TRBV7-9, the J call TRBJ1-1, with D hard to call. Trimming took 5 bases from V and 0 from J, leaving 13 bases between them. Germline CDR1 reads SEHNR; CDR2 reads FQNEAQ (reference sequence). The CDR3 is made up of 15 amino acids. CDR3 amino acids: CASSASEAMNTEAFF. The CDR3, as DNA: TGTGCCAGCAGCGCATCGGAGGCCATGAACACTGAAGCTTTCTTT.

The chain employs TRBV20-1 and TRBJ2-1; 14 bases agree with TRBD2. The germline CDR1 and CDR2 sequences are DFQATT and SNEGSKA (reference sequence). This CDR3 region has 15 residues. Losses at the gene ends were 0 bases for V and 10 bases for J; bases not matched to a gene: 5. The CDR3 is CSARDGTSGGPEQFF. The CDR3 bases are TGCAGTGCTAGAGATGGGACTAGCGGGGGCCCGGAGCAGTTCTTC.

This CDR3 is CASSTLTGGPSNEQFF. As DNA, the CDR3 is TGTGCCAGCAGCACCCTGACAGGGGGGCCCAGCAATGAGCAGTTCTTC. This sequence joins TRBV5-4 and TRBJ2-1, with 9 nucleotides matching TRBD1. Germline trimming cut 4 bases from V and 6 bases from J; bases unmatched to any gene: 11. Germline V gene data show CDR1 as SGHNT and CDR2 as YYREEE (reference sequence). The CDR3 runs 16 residues.

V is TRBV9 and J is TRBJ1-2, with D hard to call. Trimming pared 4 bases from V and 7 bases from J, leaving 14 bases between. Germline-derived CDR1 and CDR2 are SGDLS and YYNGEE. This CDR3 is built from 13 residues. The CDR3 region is CASSPGPLRGYTF. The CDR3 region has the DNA TGTGCCAGCAGCCCCGGGCCCCTTCGTGGCTACACCTTC.

For the CDR3, the DNA is TGTGCCAGCAGCTTAAAAAGTGGGCAGAGCACAGATACGCAGTATTTT. Translating gives CASSLKSGQSTDTQYF. The J gene is TRBJ2-3, the V gene TRBV7-3; D gene uncertain. The CDR3 consists of 16 residues. With 1 base removed from V and 0 bases from J, the gap between germline ends came to 11 bases. Germline CDR1 SGHTA, CDR2 FQGTGA.

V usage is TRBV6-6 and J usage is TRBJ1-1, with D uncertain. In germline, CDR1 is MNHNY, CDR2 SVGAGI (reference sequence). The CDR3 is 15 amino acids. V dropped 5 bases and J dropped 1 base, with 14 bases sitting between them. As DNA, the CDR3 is TGTGCCAGCAGTCTCCCCCCCGAACAGAACACTGAAGCTTTCTTT. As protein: CASSLPPEQNTEAFF.

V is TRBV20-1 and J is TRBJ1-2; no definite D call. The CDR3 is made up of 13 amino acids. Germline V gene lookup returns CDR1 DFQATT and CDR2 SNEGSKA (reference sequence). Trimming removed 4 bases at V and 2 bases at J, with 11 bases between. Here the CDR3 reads CSAKTERNYGYTF. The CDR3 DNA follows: TGCAGTGCTAAAACGGAACGAAACTATGGCTACACCTTC.

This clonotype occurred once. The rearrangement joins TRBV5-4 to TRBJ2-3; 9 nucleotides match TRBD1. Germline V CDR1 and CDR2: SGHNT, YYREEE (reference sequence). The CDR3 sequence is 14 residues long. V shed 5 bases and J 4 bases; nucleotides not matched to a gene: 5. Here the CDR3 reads CASRKTGGPDTQYF. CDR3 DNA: TGTGCCAGCAGGAAGACAGGGGGGCCAGATACGCAGTATTTT.

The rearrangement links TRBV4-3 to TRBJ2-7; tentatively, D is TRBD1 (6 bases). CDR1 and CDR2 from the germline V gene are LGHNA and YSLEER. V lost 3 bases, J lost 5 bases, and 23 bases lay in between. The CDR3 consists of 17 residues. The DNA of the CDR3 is TGCGCCAGCAGCCAGTCGACGGGACACGAACTGGGGAACGAGCAGTACTTC. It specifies CASSQSTGHELGNEQYF.

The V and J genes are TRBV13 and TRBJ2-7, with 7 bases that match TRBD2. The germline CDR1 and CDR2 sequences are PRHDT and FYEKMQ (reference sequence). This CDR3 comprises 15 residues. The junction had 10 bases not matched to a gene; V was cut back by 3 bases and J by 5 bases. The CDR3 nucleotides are TGTGCCAGCAGCTTCAGGGACTCCCGGGAGGACGAGCAGTACTTC. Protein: CASSFRDSREDEQYF.

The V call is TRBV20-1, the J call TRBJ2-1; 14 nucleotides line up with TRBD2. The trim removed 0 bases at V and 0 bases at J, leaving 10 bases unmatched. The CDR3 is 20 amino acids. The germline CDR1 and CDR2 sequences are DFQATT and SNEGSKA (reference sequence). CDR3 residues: CSARETGTSGGPSSYNEQFF. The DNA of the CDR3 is TGCAGTGCTAGAGAAACCGGGACTAGCGGGGGCCCGAGCTCCTACAATGAGCAGTTCTTC.

CDR3 bases: TGCAGTGCTAGCGCAAGTCCTAGCGGGTTTCTGAGCACAGATACGCAGTATTTT. Translated: CSASASPSGFLSTDTQYF. The V and J genes are TRBV20-1 and TRBJ2-3; 8 nucleotides agree with TRBD2. CDR1 and CDR2 from the germline V gene are DFQATT and SNEGSKA (reference sequence). The CDR3 covers 18 residues. Trimming at V came to 3 bases and at J to 0 bases, leaving 14 bases not matched to a gene.

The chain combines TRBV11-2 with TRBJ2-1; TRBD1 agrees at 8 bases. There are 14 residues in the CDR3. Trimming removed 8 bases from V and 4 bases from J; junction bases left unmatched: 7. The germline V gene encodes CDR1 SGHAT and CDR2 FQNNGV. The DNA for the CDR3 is TGTGCCAGCGGGGGGACAGGATGGTACAATGAGCAGTTCTTC. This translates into CASGGTGWYNEQFF.

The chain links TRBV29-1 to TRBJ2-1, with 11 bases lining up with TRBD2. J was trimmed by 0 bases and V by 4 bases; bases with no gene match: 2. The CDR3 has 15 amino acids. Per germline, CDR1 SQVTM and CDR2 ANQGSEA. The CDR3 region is CSVGTSGGSYNEQFF. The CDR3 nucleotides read TGCAGCGTTGGAACTAGCGGGGGCTCCTACAATGAGCAGTTCTTC.

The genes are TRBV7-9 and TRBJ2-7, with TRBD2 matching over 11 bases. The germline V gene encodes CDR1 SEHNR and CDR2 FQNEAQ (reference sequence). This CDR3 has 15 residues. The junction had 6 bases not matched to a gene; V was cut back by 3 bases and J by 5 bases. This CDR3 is CASSFLAGGIHEQYF. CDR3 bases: TGTGCCAGCAGCTTCCTAGCGGGGGGTATCCACGAGCAGTACTTC.

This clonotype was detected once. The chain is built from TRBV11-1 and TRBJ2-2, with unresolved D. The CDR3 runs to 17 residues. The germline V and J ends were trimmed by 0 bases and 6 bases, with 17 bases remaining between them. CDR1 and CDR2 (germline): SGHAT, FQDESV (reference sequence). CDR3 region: CASSLAWVQDVAGELFF. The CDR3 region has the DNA TGTGCCAGCAGCTTAGCTTGGGTCCAGGATGTCGCCGGGGAGCTGTTTTTT.

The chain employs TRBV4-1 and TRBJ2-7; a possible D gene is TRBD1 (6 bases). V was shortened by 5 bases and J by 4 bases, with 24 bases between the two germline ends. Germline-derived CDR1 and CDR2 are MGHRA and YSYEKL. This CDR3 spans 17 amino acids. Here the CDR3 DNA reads TGCGCCAGCAGCTATACATCCACAGGGAATAAGCAATACGAGCAGTACTTC. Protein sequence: CASSYTSTGNKQYEQYF.

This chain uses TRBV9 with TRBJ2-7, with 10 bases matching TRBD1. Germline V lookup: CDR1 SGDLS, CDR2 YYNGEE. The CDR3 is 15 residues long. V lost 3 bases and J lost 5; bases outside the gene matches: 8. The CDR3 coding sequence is TGTGCCAGCAGCGAGGTGGGACAGGGGCTGGACGAGCAGTACTTC. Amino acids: CASSEVGQGLDEQYF.